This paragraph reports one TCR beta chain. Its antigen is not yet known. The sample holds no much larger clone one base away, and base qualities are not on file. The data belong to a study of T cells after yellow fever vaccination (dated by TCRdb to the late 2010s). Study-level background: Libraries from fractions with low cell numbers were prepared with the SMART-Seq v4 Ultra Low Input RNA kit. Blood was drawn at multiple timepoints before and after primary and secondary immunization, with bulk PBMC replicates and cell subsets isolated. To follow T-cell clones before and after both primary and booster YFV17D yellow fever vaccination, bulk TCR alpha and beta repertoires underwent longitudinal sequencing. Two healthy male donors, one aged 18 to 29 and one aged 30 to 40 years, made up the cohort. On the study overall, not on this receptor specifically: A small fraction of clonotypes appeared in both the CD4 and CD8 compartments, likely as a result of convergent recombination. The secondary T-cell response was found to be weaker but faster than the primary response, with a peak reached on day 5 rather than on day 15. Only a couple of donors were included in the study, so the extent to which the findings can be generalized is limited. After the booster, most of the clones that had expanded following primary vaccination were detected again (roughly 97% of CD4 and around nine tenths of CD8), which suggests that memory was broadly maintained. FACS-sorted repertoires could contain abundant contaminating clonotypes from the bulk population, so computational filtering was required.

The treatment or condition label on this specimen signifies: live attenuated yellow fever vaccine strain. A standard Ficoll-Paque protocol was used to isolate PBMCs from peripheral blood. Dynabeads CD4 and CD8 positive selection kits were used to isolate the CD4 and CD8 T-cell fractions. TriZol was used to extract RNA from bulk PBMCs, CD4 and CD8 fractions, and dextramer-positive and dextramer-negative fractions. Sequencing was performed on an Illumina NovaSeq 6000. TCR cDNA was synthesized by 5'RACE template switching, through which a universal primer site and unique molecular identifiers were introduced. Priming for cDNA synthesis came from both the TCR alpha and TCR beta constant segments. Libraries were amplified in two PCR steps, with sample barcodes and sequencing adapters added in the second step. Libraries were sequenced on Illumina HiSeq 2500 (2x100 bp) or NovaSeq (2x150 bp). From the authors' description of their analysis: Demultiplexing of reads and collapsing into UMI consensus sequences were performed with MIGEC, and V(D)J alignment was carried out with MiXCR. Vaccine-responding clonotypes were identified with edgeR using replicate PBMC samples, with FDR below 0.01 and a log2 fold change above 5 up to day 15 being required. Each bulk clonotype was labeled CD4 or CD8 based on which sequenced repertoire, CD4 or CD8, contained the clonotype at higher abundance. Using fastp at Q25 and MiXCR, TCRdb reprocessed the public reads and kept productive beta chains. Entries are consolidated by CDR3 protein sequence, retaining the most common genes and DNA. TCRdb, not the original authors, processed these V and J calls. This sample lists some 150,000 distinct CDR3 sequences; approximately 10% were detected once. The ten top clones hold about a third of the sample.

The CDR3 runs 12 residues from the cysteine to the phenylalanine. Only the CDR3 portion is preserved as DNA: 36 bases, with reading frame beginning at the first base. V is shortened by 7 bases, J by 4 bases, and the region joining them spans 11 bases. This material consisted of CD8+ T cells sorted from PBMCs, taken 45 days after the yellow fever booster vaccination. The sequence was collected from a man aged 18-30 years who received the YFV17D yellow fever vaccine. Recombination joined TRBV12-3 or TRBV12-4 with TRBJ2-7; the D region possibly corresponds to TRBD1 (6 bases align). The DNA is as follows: TGTGCCAGCACCCCGACAGGATACGAGCAGTACTTC. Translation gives CASTPTGYEQYF.